The source of this T cell receptor beta chain is a study of blood T cell repertoires in COVID-19. On the study more broadly: Italy, Spain and the United States were the sources of the convalescent and acute COVID-19 samples. In each case, the material was cDNA or gDNA derived from T cells, B-cell-depleted T cells, or PBMCs.

TCRdb's table, derived via immunoSEQ multiplex PCR, lists solely in-frame clones and lacks some. This table has 150,000 to 200,000 clones, around four fifths appearing once. Membership in each cohort depended on participant-reported clinical history. Cohort 3 recovered donors had two negative PCRs, clearance, or symptom resolution. Germline V gene data show CDR1 as MDHEN and CDR2 as SYDVKM. J was trimmed by 1 base and V by 6 bases; bases with no gene match: 8. The CDR3 covers 15 residues. This TCR derives from a woman between 50 and 59 years old who had recovered from COVID-19. The sample consisted of PBMCs or T cells enriched from blood (not recorded which). The chain has TRBV28 and TRBJ2-7, with 8 bases aligning to TRBD1. CDR3 in amino acids: CASSASGQGSYEQYF. In DNA form, the CDR3 reads TGTGCCAGCAGCGCCTCCGGACAGGGATCCTACGAGCAGTACTTC.